What follows are 2 T cell receptor beta chains derived from one specimen sequenced in a study of blood T cells in healthy people across ages (dated by TCRdb to about 2015). Library preparation employed 5' RACE. Sequencing instrument: Illumina HiSeq 2500. A second PCR of about 6 to 12 cycles was performed with a sample-barcoded 5' primer and a J-beta primer mix. Using fastp trimming at Q25 and MiXCR clonotype assembly, TCRdb reanalyzed the public sequencing data and kept in-frame beta chains. Duplicate CDR3 protein sequences are folded into a single record with the most common DNA and genes. The sample table records roughly 1,000,000 distinct CDR3 sequences; approximately 25% of these occur just once. About 0.72% of the sample is in the top ten clones. This same sample was also part of a study on T cells of mothers and their children.

Specimen: blood. The receptors stem from a girl under 10 years old in good health.

This clonotype was detected only a few times. The chain combines TRBV5-8 with TRBJ2-4; D gene ambiguous. Germline V lookup: CDR1 SGHTS, CDR2 YDEGEE. The CDR3 runs to 13 residues. V lost 4 bases, J lost 5 bases, and 10 bases lay in between. The DNA of the CDR3 is TGTGCCAGCAGCGGGGTTAACGAAAACATTCAGTACTTC. Translating gives CASSGVNENIQYF.

This chain connects TRBV6-1 to TRBJ2-3, with 7 bases identical to TRBD1. V gave up 7 bases and J gave up 6 bases; unmatched junction bases: 10. Germline assignment: CDR1 MNHNS and CDR2 SASEGT. The CDR3 extends over 14 amino acids. Here the CDR3 reads CASNHRQGSDTQYF. CDR3 DNA: TGTGCCAGCAACCATCGACAGGGTTCGGATACGCAGTATTTT.